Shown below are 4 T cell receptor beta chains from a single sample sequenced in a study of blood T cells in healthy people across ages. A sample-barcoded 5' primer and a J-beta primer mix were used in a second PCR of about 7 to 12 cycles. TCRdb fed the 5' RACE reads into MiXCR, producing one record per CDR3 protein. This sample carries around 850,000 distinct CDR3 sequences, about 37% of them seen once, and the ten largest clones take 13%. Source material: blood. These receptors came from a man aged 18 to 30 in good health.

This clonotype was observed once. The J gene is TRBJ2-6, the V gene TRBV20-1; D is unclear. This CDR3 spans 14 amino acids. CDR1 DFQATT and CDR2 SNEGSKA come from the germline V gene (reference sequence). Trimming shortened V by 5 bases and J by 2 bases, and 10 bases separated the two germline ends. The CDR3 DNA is TGCAGTGCTGTCGTAATGCCTGGGGCCAACGTCCTGACTTTC. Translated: CSAVVMPGANVLTF.

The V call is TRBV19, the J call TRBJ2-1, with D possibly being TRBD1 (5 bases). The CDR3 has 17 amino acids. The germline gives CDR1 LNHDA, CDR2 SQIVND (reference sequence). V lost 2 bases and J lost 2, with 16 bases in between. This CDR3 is CASSITVDSYPYNEQFF. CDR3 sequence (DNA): TGTGCCAGTAGTATAACCGTAGACAGCTACCCCTACAATGAGCAGTTCTTC. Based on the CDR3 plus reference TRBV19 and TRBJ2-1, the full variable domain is DGGITQSPKYLFRKEGQNVTLSCEQNLNHDAMYWYRQDPGQGLRLIYYSQIVNDFQKGDIAEGYSVSREKKESFPLTVTSAQKNPTAFYLCASSITVDSYPYNEQFFGPGTRLTVL.

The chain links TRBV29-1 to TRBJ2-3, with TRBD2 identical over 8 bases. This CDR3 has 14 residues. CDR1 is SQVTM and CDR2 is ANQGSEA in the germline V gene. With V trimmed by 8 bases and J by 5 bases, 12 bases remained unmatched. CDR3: CSLPPGGEGDTQYF. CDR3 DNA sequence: TGCAGCCTACCCCCCGGGGGGGAAGGAGATACGCAGTATTTT.

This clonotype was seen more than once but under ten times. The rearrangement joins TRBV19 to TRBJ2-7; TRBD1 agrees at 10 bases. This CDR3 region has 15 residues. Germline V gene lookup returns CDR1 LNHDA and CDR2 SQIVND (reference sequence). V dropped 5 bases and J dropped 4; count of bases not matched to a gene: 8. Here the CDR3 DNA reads TGTGCCAGTAGTGTATCCGGGACAGGGGATTACGAGCAGTACTTC. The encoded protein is CASSVSGTGDYEQYF.